This T cell receptor beta chain was sequenced in a study of blood T cell repertoires in COVID-19 (dated by TCRdb to 2018 to 2020). Study-wide context: The collaborator samples originated in the United States, Italy and Spain and spanned the acute and convalescent phases of COVID-19. The repertoires were released in a freely available public database intended as a resource for research on the immune response to SARS-CoV-2. The sample metadata nearly always contained a de-identified subject ID, COVID-19 status, age in years and sex. Subjects who had been exposed to COVID-19, were actively infected with it, or had recovered from it provided the deeply sampled blood TCRbeta repertoires that made up the dataset. Where available, HLA class I and class II types were obtained from metadata supplied by the sample provider rather than from assay-based typing. The prospective study material was composed of cDNA or gDNA derived from T cells, B-cell-depleted T cells, or PBMCs. Samples were obtained from the ongoing ImmuneRACE study (first 160 participants) and from 1,254 subjects provided by 6 global collaborators. General findings and caveats noted by the study authors: The quantity of clinical and demographic metadata differed by source and by participant and was supplied without curation.

TCRbeta CDR3 regions were amplified from genomic DNA by means of the immunoSEQ Assay, a bias-controlled multiplex PCR. From the authors' description of their analysis: Nucleated cell counts per sample were estimated from amplification of reference gene primers within the assay. To quantify the absolute abundance of each unique TCRbeta CDR3 rearrangement, sequence reads were collapsed and filtered. For each sample, productive Simpson clonality was calculated as the square root of Simpson's diversity index across productive rearrangements. TCRdb mirrors the immuneACCESS table, restricted to in-frame sequences. Some clones are absent from its copies; in checked studies, under half trace to an unresolved V gene, and the reason for the others is unknown. That table gives V, J and clone size, and the DNA gave D and trimming. This sample lists over 80,000 clones; around nine tenths were detected once. Of the sample, 2.9% falls within the top ten clones.

The CDR3 contains 16 residues, cysteine and phenylalanine counted. Of all the DNA, just the CDR3 is kept, 48 bases in frame from base 1. V trim: 5 bases; J trim: 4 bases; unmatched bases: 12. Looking up the germline V gene yields CDR1 SGHRS and CDR2 YFSETQ. Each collaborating institution followed its own protocols to collect whole blood in K2EDTA tubes. For TCRbeta analysis, collaborators shipped samples in one of three forms: frozen whole blood, isolated PBMCs, or DNA extracted from either of those sample types. Turning to this clone: The specificity of this receptor is unknown. The sample holds no much larger clone one base away, and base qualities are not on file.

The receptor chain draws on TRBV5-1 and TRBJ2-1; 7 central nucleotides agree with TRBD2. The sequencing input was peripheral blood. This clonotype was obtained from a woman over 75 with acute or convalescent COVID-19. The nucleotides are TGCGCCAGCAGTCCATTGCCTAGCGGAACTTACAATGAGCAGTTCTTC. Its amino acids are CASSPLPSGTYNEQFF.